This T cell receptor (beta chain) originates from a study of early T cells in non-severe SARS-CoV-2 infection. This clonotype came up many times. Its matching antigen is unknown. TCRdb re-called the 5' RACE reads with MiXCR, one entry per CDR3 protein. The table shows 70,000 to 95,000 distinct CDR3 sequences, with 11% to 15% occurring only once. Findings and caveats of the study: Sequences matched to VDJdb favored anti-spike CD8 responses, while private and CD4 specificities were missed.

This TCR derives from an adult who was a healthcare worker with PCR-confirmed SARS-CoV-2 infection or an uninfected control (not recorded which). Sequenced input: whole blood.

CDR3 in amino acids: CSASTGELASTDTQYF. The CDR3 region has the DNA TGCAGTGCTAGCACTGGCGAGCTAGCAAGCACAGATACGCAGTATTTT. This chain connects TRBV20-1 to TRBJ2-3, with D possibly being TRBD2 (5 bases). In germline, CDR1 is DFQATT, CDR2 SNEGSKA (reference sequence). The CDR3 runs 16 residues. The germline V and J ends were trimmed by 3 bases and 0 bases, with 16 bases remaining between them.